This entry concerns a single T cell receptor beta chain. Its cognate antigen is unknown. These data are taken from a study of identical twins. Study-wide findings and caveats: Surplus twin overlap in beta out-of-frame sequences was less pronounced.

Germline V gene data show CDR1 as MRHNA and CDR2 as SNTAGT. The V and J ends lost 0 bases and 9 bases, in that order; junction bases with no gene match: 6. The CDR3 has 15 residues. TCRdb recomputed calls from the 5' RACE reads with MiXCR, one row per CDR3 protein. The table lists roughly 1.6 million distinct CDR3 sequences, under 35% of them singletons. What was sequenced was cord blood. The receptor was isolated from a newborn girl in good health. The chain uses TRBV6-4 and TRBJ2-1; 9 nucleotides align to TRBD1. In DNA form, the CDR3 reads TGTGCCAGCAGTGACTCCGGACAGGGGTCAAGTGAGCAGTTCTTC. Translated: CASSDSGQGSSEQFF.